This T cell receptor beta chain was sequenced for a study of blood T cell repertoires in COVID-19. Under the authors' procedure: Using reference gene primer amplification, nucleated cell counts were estimated. Method: immunoSEQ multiplex PCR; TCRdb's copy keeps in-frame clones and lacks some. V, J and clone size derive from that table, while D and trimming were established from the DNA sequence. Of 310,000 or so clones in the sample, roughly 87% are singletons; the top ten hold around 8.9%. All enrollees were about 18 to 100 years old and from roughly 26 US areas. Cohort allocation depended upon clinical history that participants reported. Recovered status applied to Cohort 3 donors who had two consecutive negative PCRs. It also applied to those with clearance or with symptom resolution. V was clipped by 5 bases and J by 6 bases, with 8 bases between them. This CDR3 has 10 residues. Germline loops: CDR1 DFQATT, CDR2 SNEGSKA (reference sequence).

Sequenced input: PBMCs or T cells enriched from blood (not recorded which). The V call is TRBV20-1, the J call TRBJ2-7; a possible D gene is TRBD2 (6 bases). The TCR was taken from a woman aged 18-29 years who had recovered from COVID-19. DNA for the CDR3: TGCAGTGCTGGGAGGAGCGAGCAGTACTTC. As protein: CSAGRSEQYF.